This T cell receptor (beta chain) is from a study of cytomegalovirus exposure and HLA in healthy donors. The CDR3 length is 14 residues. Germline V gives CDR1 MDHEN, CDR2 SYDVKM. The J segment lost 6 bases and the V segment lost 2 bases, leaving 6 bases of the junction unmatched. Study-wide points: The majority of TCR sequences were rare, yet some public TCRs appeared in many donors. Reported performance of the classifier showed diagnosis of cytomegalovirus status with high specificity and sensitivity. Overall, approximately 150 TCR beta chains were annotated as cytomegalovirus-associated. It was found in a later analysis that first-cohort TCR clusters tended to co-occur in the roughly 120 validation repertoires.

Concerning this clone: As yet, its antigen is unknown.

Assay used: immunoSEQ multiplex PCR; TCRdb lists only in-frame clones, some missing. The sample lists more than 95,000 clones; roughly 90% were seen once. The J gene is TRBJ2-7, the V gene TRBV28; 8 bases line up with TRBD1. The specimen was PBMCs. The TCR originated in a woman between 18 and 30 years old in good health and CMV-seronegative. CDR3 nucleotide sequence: TGTGCCAGCAGTTTAACGGGACAGGTTTCCGAGCAGTACTTC. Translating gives CASSLTGQVSEQYF.